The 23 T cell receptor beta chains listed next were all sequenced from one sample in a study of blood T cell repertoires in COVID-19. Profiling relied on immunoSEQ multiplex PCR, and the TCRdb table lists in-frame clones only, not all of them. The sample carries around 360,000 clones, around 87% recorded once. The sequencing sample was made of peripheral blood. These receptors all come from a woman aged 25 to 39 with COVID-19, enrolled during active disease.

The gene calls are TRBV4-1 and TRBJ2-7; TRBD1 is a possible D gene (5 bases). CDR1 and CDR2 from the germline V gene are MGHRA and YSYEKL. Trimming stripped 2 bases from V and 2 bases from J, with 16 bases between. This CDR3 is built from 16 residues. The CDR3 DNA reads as TGCGCCAGCAGCCAAAACCAGGGAAAGGATGCCTACGAGCAGTACTTC. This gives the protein CASSQNQGKDAYEQYF.

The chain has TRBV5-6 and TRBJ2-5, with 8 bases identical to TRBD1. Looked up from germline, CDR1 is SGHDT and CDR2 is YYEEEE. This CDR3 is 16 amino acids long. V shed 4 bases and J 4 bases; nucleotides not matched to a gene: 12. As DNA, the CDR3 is TGTGCCAGCAGCCCTGACCTGGACAGGGTATTAGAGACCCAGTACTTC. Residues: CASSPDLDRVLETQYF.

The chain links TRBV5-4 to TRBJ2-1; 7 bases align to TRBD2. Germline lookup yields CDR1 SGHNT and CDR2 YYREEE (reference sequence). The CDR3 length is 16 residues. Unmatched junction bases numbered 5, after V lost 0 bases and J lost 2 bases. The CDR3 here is CASSLASGTPYNEQFF. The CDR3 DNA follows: TGTGCCAGCAGCTTGGCCAGCGGGACCCCCTACAATGAGCAGTTCTTC.

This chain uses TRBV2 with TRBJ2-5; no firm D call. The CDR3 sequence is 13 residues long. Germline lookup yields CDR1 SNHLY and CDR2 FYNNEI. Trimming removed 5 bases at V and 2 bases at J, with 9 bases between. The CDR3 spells CASSRRRQETQYF. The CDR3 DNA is TGTGCCAGCAGTAGACGGAGACAAGAGACCCAGTACTTC.

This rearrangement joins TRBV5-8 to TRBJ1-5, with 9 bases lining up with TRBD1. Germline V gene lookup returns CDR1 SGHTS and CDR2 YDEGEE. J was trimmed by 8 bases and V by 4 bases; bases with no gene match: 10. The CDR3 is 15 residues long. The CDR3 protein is CASSQSTGGMKPQHF. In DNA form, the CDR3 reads TGTGCCAGCAGCCAATCGACAGGGGGAATGAAGCCCCAGCATTTT.

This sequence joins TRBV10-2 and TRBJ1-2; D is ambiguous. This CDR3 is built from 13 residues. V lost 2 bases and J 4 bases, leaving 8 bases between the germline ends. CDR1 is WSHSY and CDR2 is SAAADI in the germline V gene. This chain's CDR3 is CASSEAGTYGYTF. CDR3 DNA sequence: TGCGCCAGCAGTGAGGCGGGAACCTATGGCTACACCTTC.

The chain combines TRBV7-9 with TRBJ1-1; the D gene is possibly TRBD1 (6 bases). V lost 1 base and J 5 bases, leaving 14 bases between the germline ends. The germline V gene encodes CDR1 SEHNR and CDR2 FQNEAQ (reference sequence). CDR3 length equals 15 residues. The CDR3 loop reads CASSLVVSGATEAFF. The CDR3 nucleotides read TGTGCCAGCAGCTTAGTCGTATCAGGGGCGACTGAAGCTTTCTTT.

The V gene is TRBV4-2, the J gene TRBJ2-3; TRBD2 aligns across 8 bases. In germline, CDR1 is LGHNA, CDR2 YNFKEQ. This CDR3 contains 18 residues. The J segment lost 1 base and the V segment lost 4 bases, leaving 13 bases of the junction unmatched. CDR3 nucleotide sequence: TGTGCCAGCAGCCGGCCAATAGCGGGGCGCTCTGGCACAGATACGCAGTATTTT. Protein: CASSRPIAGRSGTDTQYF.

The CDR3, as DNA: TGCAGCGTCCACACCCCCAGCTACGAGCAGTACTTC. It translates to CSVHTPSYEQYF. The rearrangement uses TRBV29-1 and TRBJ2-7; D gene ambiguous. Germline V lookup: CDR1 SQVTM, CDR2 ANQGSEA. V was pared by 6 bases and J by 3 bases, with 12 bases between. The CDR3 extends over 12 amino acids.

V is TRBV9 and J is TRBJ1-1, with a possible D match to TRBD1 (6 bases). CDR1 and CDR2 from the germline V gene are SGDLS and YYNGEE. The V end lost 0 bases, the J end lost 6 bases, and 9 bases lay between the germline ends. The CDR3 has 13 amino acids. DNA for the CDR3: TGTGCCAGCAGCGTAGTTGGGGGCCCTGAAGCTTTCTTT. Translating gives CASSVVGGPEAFF.

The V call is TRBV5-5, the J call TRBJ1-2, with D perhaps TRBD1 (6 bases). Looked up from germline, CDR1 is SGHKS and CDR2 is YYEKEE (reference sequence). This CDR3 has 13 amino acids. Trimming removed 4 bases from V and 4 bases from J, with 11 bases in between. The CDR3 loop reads CASSLPDSYGYTF. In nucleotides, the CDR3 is TGTGCCAGCAGCCTCCCGGACAGCTATGGCTACACCTTC.

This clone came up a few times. The CDR3 region is CASILEVIYNEQFF. CDR3 sequence (DNA): TGCGCCAGCATCTTGGAGGTTATATACAATGAGCAGTTCTTC. The chain combines TRBV23-1 with TRBJ2-1; a possible D gene is TRBD2 (5 bases). TRBV23-1 is assigned to the ORF class and has an uncertain function. This CDR3 is built from 14 residues. V lost 7 bases and J lost 4, with 14 bases in between.

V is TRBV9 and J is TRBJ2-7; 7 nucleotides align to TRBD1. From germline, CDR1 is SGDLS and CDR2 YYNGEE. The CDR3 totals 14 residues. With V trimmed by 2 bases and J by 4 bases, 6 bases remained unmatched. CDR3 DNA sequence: TGTGCCAGCAGCGTCACGACAGGGTGGTACGAGCAGTACTTC. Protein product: CASSVTTGWYEQYF. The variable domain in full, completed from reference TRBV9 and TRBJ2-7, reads DSGVTQTPKHLITATGQRVTLRCSPRSGDLSVYWYQQSLDQGLQFLIQYYNGEERAKGNILERFSAQQFPDLHSELNLSSLELGDSALYFCASSVTTGWYEQYFGPGTRLTVT.

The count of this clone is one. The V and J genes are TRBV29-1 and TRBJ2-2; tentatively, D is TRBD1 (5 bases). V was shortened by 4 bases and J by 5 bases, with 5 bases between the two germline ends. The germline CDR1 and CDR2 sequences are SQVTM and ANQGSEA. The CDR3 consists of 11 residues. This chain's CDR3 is CSVAGTGELFF. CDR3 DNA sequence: TGCAGCGTTGCAGGGACCGGGGAGCTGTTTTTT.

The CDR3 region is CASSHSQGVKNIQYF. CDR3 in DNA: TGCGCCAGCAGCCACTCACAGGGAGTCAAAAACATTCAGTACTTC. V usage is TRBV5-1 and J usage is TRBJ2-4; D may be TRBD1 (6 bases). Trimming removed 4 bases from V and 3 bases from J, with 14 bases in between. The CDR3 is 15 amino acids. Germline V gene lookup returns CDR1 SGHRS and CDR2 YFSETQ.

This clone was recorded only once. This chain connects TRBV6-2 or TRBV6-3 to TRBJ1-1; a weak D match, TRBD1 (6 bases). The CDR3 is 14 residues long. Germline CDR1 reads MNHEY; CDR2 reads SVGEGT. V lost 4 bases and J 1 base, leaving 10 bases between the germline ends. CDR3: CASSSPTGNTEAFF. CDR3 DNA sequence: TGTGCCAGCAGTTCCCCGACAGGGAACACTGAAGCTTTCTTT.

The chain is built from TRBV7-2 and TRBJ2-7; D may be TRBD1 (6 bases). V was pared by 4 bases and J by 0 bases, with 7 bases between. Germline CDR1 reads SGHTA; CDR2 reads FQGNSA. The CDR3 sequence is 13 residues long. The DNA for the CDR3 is TGTGCCAGCAGCTCCAGGGGCTCCTACGAGCAGTACTTC. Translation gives CASSSRGSYEQYF.

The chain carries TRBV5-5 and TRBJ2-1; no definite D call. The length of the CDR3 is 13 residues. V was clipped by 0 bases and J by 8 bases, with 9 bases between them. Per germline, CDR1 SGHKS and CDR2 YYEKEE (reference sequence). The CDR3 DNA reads TGTGCCAGCAGCTTGGCCTCTCCGGATGAGCAGTTCTTC. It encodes CASSLASPDEQFF.

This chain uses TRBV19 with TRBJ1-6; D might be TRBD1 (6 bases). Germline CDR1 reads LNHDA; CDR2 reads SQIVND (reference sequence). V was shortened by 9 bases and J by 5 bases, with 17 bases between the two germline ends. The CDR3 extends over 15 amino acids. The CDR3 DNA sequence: TGTGCCAGCAGACAGGTCCGGATTGATAATTCACCCCTCCACTTT. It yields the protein CASRQVRIDNSPLHF.

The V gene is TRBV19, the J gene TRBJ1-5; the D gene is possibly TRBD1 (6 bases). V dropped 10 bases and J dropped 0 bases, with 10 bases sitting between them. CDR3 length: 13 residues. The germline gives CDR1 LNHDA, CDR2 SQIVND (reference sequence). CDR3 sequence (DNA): TGTGCCACTAACAGGGCTAGCAATCAGCCCCAGCATTTT. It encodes CATNRASNQPQHF.

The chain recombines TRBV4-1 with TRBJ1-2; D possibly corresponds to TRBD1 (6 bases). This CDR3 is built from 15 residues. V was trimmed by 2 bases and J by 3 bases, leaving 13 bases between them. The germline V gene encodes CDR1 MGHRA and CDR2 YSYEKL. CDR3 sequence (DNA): TGCGCCAGCAGCCAAACACAGGGAGGGGACTATGGCTACACCTTC. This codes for CASSQTQGGDYGYTF.

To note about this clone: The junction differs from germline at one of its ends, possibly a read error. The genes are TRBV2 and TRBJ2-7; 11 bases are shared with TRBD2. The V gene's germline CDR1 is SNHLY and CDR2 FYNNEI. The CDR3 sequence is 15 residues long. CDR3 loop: CASSEASGRTYEQYF. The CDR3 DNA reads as TGTGCCAGCAGCGAAGCTAGCGGGAGGACCTACGAGCAGTACTTC.

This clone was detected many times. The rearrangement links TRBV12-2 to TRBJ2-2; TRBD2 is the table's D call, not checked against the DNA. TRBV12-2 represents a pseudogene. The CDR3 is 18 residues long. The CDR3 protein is CASRIGLAGGRGTGELFF. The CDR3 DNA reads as TGTGCAAGTCGCATCGGACTAGCGGGAGGCCGGGGCACCGGGGAGCTGTTTTTT.